This T cell receptor (beta chain) was retrieved from a study of T cell responses to AZD1222 COVID-19 vaccine (dated by TCRdb to the early 2020s). The study in broad terms: AZD1222 recipients whose second dose came at about 4 weeks and those whose second dose came at about 12 weeks were combined into one group, since spike-specific TCR depth and breadth did not differ between the two schedules. Enrollment into the trials was organized by age into subgroups of 18-55, 56-69 and 70-plus years, and those subgroups contained roughly 140, 27 and 60 TCR-sequenced participants, respectively. A total of around 240 trial participants underwent TCR sequencing, of whom approximately 210 received two doses of AZD1222 and about 25 received two doses of the MenACWY control vaccine.

From the cysteine through the phenylalanine, the CDR3 covers 14 amino acids. Kept here is only the CDR3 DNA, which spans 42 bases and is read in frame from base 1. V trim: 7 bases; J trim: 8 bases; unmatched bases: 10. For CDR1 and CDR2, the germline V gene lists MNHEY and SVGAGI. This specimen's time point label, per the study, means: baseline before first vaccination. Vaccinee samples came from UK trials COV001 and COV002, including a single-blind randomized controlled phase 2/3 trial of AZD1222 (ChAdOx1 nCoV-19) in healthy adults. For TCRbeta chain sequencing, PBMC samples from trial participants were taken at day 0 and at day 28 after the second dose. Turning to this clone: The antigen it binds to is not known. No much larger clonotype is one base removed from it; base qualities were not supplied.

The CDR3 regions of human TCRbeta chains were analyzed by immunosequencing. Per the source publication's procedure: Repertoire TCRs were matched against a reference library of SARS-CoV-2-specific TCRs generated with the MIRA antigen-specificity platform. Breadth meant the fraction of unique TCRs that were SARS-CoV-2-associated, whereas depth meant the fraction of total T cells that were SARS-CoV-2-associated. Each spike-specific TCR was assigned to its reactive spike region and to a CD4 or CD8 class using the MIRA data. Log10-transformed breadth and depth values were compared by one-way ANOVA with Sidak's multiple comparisons tests. Drawn from immuneACCESS, this table holds only the in-frame rearrangements with V and J called that TCRdb kept. Clones are partly lost; checked studies trace under half to an unresolved V gene and leave the rest unexplained. From that table come the V and J calls and clone size; the DNA was used to work out D and trimming. Recorded for this sample are fewer than 120,000 clones; approximately 90% of them occurred a single time. The ten largest clones add up to over 1.5% of the sample.

Points the paper makes about the study in general: A significant rise in spike-specific TCR breadth and depth was observed after two AZD1222 doses relative to day 0 and relative to MenACWY recipients. The 56-69-year group was small, and its depth increase did not reach significance, likely because of low power. Vaccine-associated CD4 TCRs spanned the whole spike protein, with dominant responses in regions 160-218 and 743-854. Conclusions about previously exposed vaccinees are limited, since just five to seven AZD1222 recipients were seropositive for SARS-CoV-2 at baseline. Because no day 14 peak-response samples were available, repertoires were characterized only after the peak T cell response. Participants were mostly white British, with more females than males. The authors suggested clonal diversity may have been underestimated. Epitopes outside the regions mutated in the B.1.351 and B.1.1.7 variants were reportedly recognized by nearly half of the unique spike-specific TCRs.

The V and J segments used are TRBV6-5 and TRBJ2-1; TRBD2 fits 8 bases in the junction. Specimen: peripheral blood, collected on day 0 of AZD1222 vaccination. The origin of this receptor is an adult in good health. In nucleotides, the sequence is TGTGCCAGCAAGAGAAGCGGGAGAGGCTATGAGCAGTTCTTC. It codes for CASKRSGRGYEQFF.